The rows below give T cell receptor beta chains drawn from one sample of a study of T cells after posttransplantation cyclophosphamide. Sequencing used immunoSEQ multiplex PCR; TCRdb keeps in-frame clones, though not all of them. The record shows about 38,000 clones for this sample, with no singletons present. The sequencing input was PBMCs. The receptor set was obtained from a man over 45 in good health, CMV-negative, and a related stem cell transplant donor. Each CDR3 is given with its conserved first and last residue. D genes are given only for firm matches. Sizes are listed as once, few or many counts, or a class when the clone is expanded.

d_call j_call cdr3_length clone_size v_call cdr3_nt cdr3_aa
NA TRBJ1-6 14 many TRBV5-8 TGTGCCAGCAGCCTAGCCCCCCGCGATTCACCCCTCCACTTT CASSLAPRDSPLHF
NA TRBJ2-5 15 many TRBV9 TGTGCCAGCAGCGTAAACGGACAACAAGGAGAGACCCAGTACTTC CASSVNGQQGETQYF
TRBD1 TRBJ1-1 16 many TRBV6-6 TGTGCCAGCAGCACAAGACAGGGATTGAAAAACACTGAAGCTTTCTTT CASSTRQGLKNTEAFF
NA TRBJ2-1 14 many TRBV6-5 TGTGCCAGCAGTTACTCGAGCAGGGGCAATGAGCAGTTCTTC CASSYSSRGNEQFF
TRBD1 TRBJ1-2 15 many TRBV7-2 TGTGCCAGCAGCCCCCTCCCCGGGACAGGGGGTGGCTACACCTTC CASSPLPGTGGGYTF
TRBD1 TRBJ1-3 17 many TRBV15 TGTGCCACCAGCGTGACAGGGGGCGTTCTCCCTGGAAACACCATATATTTT CATSVTGGVLPGNTIYF
NA TRBJ1-2 14 few TRBV19 TGTGCCAGTACCCCAAAGGACAGACACTATGGCTACACCTTC CASTPKDRHYGYTF
NA TRBJ2-1 13 many TRBV27 TGTGCCAGCAGTTTCTTCAGGGCTAATGAGCAGTTCTTC CASSFFRANEQFF
NA TRBJ1-3 15 many TRBV6-5 TGTGCCAGCAGTCGCGACAGAGTCGTTGGAAACACCATATATTTT CASSRDRVVGNTIYF
TRBD2 TRBJ2-7 14 many TRBV19 TGTGCCAGTAGTAGGTCTAGCGGGCCCTACGAGCAGTACTTC CASSRSSGPYEQYF
NA TRBJ1-6 16 many TRBV4-1 TGCGCCAGCAGCCAAGAATACCCAGGGGAAAGGTCACCCCTCCACTTT CASSQEYPGERSPLHF
NA TRBJ2-7 18 few TRBV14 TGTGCCAGCAGCCAAGATACTTTTTTTGGAGACAGCTTCTACGAGCAGTACTTC CASSQDTFFGDSFYEQYF
TRBD2 TRBJ2-1 15 many TRBV5-1 TGCGCCAGCAGCCCCACTAGCGGGGGTCACAATGAGCAGTTCTTC CASSPTSGGHNEQFF
NA TRBJ1-2 15 many TRBV19 TGTGCCAGTAGTGATCGGCGGAGATTTAACTATGGCTACACCTTC CASSDRRRFNYGYTF
TRBD1 TRBJ1-4 15 many TRBV6-1 TGTGCCAGCAGTGAAGGAAGGGGGCGCGATGAAAAACTGTTTTTT CASSEGRGRDEKLFF
NA TRBJ1-5 15 many TRBV5-5 TGTGCCAGCAGCTTGGGACACTCGGGCAATCAGCCCCAGCATTTT CASSLGHSGNQPQHF
NA TRBJ1-1 13 many TRBV5-1 TGCGCCAGCAGCTTGGAGGTAGCCAGTGAAGCTTTCTTT CASSLEVASEAFF
TRBD2 TRBJ2-1 15 many TRBV5-1 TGCGCCAGCCGATTTAGCGGGGGATCCTACAATGAGCAGTTCTTC CASRFSGGSYNEQFF
NA TRBJ1-4 15 many TRBV5-6 TGTGCCAGCAGCTTGATGAGCCAGGGTGGTGAAAAACTGTTTTTT CASSLMSQGGEKLFF
NA TRBJ1-2 15 many TRBV7-9 TGTGCCAGCAGCTTAGCAGGAGCCCCTAACTATGGCTACACCTTC CASSLAGAPNYGYTF
NA TRBJ2-1 12 many TRBV10-2 TGCGCCGTTCTGGGGCCCCTAAATGAGCAGTTCTTC CAVLGPLNEQFF
TRBD2 TRBJ2-1 16 many TRBV6-5 TGTGCCAGCAGTTCCGCGGGAGCGGGAGAGGTGGATGAGCAGTTCTTC CASSSAGAGEVDEQFF
NA TRBJ1-1 14 many TRBV7-9 TGTGCCAGCAGTCCAACCGGACAGAGGCGTCGAGCTTTCTTT CASSPTGQRRRAFF